These 2 T cell receptor beta chains originate from one sample sequenced in a study of cytomegalovirus exposure and HLA in healthy donors. Sequencing used immunoSEQ multiplex PCR; TCRdb keeps in-frame clones, though not all of them. The data show about 160,000 clones, roughly 91% seen once. Input material: PBMCs. All receptors come from a man younger than 35 in good health and CMV-seropositive.

This chain uses TRBV30 with TRBJ1-4, with a possible D match to TRBD1 (5 bases). CDR1 GTSNPN and CDR2 SVGIG come from the germline V gene (reference sequence). The CDR3 length is 12 residues. The CDR3 loop reads CASDMRREKLFF. In DNA, the CDR3 is TGTGCGTCGGACATGAGAAGGGAAAAACTGTTTTTT.

The chain couples TRBV7-8 to TRBJ2-7; 7 nucleotides match TRBD2. This CDR3 is built from 16 residues. With V trimmed by 5 bases and J by 4 bases, 14 bases remained unmatched. The V gene's germline CDR1 is SGHVS and CDR2 FQNEAQ. As DNA, the CDR3 is TGTGCCAGCAGCCCAATAGCGGGTAGGAGGGCTTACGAGCAGTACTTC. The encoded protein is CASSPIAGRRAYEQYF.